The clone carrying this TCR beta chain was detected once. V lost 5 bases and J 4 bases, leaving 5 bases between the germline ends. There are 11 residues in the CDR3. Looked up from germline, CDR1 is SEHNR and CDR2 is FQNEAQ (reference sequence). The source of the sample is a study of blood T cell repertoires in COVID-19. In the original workflow: Amplification of reference gene primers was used by the study to estimate nucleated cell counts. Generated by immunoSEQ multiplex PCR, the TCRdb table keeps only in-frame clones and is missing some. V and J calls and clone size follow that table, whereas D and trimming were derived from the DNA. The sample has around 60,000 clones; 88% are singletons.

Input material: peripheral blood. V gene TRBV7-9 combines with J gene TRBJ1-2; no firm D call. The receptor's source is a human donor in a cohort sampled during active COVID-19. The DNA of the CDR3 is TGTGCCAGCAGCCCCAGCTATGGCTACACCTTC. Encoded protein: CASSPSYGYTF.